A single sample is the source of the 2 T cell receptor beta chains below, sequenced in a study of CD8 T cells in Susac syndrome. Random hexamers were used to reverse transcribe an amount of roughly 0.45 to 1 ug RNA. TCRdb reprocessed the immunoSEQ multiplex PCR reads via MiXCR and lists one record per CDR3 protein. Of roughly 100,000 distinct CDR3 sequences in the sample, roughly 95% were seen once. Material for sequencing was CD8+ T cells from PBMCs. The receptors shown here come from a human donor with Susac syndrome.

V is TRBV27 and J is TRBJ1-1; no definite D call. V shed 2 bases and J shed 2 bases, with 6 bases lying between them. Germline V gene sequence: CDR1 MNHEY, CDR2 SMNVEV (reference sequence). The CDR3 extends over 13 amino acids. The CDR3 DNA reads as TGTGCCAGCAGTTTAAGTCCCAACACTGAAGCTTTCTTT. This sequence encodes CASSLSPNTEAFF.

The chain links TRBV9 to TRBJ2-1; 8 bases match TRBD1. Germline loops: CDR1 SGDLS, CDR2 YYNGEE. V gave up 2 bases and J gave up 2 bases; unmatched junction bases: 3. CDR3 length: 15 amino acids. The CDR3 spells CASSVGTGAYNEQFF. The CDR3 nucleotides are TGTGCCAGCAGCGTTGGGACAGGAGCCTACAATGAGCAGTTCTTC.